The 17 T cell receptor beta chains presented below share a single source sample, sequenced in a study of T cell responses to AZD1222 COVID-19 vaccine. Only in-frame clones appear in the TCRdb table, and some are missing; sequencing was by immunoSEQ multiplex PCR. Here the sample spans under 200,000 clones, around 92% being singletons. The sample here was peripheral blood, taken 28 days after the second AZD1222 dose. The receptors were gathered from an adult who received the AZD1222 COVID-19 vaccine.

CDR3 residues: CASSLDRENEKLFF. CDR3 bases: TGTGCCAGCAGCTTGGACAGGGAGAATGAAAAACTGTTTTTT. The gene calls are TRBV7-9 and TRBJ1-4, with 8 bases that match TRBD1. CDR3 length equals 14 residues. V lost 3 bases and J lost 5; bases outside the gene matches: 2. The germline gives CDR1 SEHNR, CDR2 FQNEAQ (reference sequence).

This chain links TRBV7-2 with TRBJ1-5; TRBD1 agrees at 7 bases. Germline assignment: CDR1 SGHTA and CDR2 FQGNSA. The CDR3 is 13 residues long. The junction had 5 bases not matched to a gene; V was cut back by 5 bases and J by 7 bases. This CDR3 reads CASSNQGGQPQHF. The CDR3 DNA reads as TGTGCCAGCAGCAATCAGGGGGGCCAGCCCCAGCATTTT. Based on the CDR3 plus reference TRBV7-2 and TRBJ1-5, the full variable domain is GAGVSQSPSNKVTEKGKDVELRCDPISGHTALYWYRQSLGQGLEFLIYFQGNSAPDKSGLPSDRFSAERTGGSVSTLTIQRTQQEDSAVYLCASSNQGGQPQHFGDGTRLSIL.

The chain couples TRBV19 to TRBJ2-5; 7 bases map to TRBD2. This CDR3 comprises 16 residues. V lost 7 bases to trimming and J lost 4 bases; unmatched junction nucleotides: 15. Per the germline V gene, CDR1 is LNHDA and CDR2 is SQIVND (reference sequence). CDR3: CASNGRGPGTRETQYF. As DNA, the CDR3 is TGTGCCAGTAATGGGAGGGGCCCCGGAACGAGAGAGACCCAGTACTTC.

The CDR3 loop reads CSVRSRSGGSSTDTQYF. The CDR3 DNA follows: TGCAGCGTCCGCAGCCGAAGCGGGGGTTCTAGCACAGATACGCAGTATTTT. V and J are TRBV29-1 and TRBJ2-3, with TRBD2 matching over 8 bases. The CDR3 totals 17 residues. Germline V gene lookup returns CDR1 SQVTM and CDR2 ANQGSEA. V lost 6 bases, J lost 0 bases, and 14 bases stayed unmatched.

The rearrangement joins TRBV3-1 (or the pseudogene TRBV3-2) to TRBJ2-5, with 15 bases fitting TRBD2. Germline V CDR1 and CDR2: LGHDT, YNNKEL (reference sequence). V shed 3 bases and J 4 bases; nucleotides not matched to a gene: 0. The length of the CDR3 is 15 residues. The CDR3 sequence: CASSQGLAGGETQYF. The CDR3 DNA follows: TGTGCCAGCAGCCAGGGACTAGCGGGAGGAGAGACCCAGTACTTC.

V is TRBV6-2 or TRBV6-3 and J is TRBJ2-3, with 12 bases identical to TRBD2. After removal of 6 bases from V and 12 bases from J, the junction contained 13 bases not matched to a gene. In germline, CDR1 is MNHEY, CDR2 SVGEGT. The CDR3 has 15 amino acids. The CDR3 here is CASSSTLAGGQQQYF. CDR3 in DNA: TGTGCCAGCAGCTCCACTCTAGCGGGGGGGCAACAACAGTATTTT.

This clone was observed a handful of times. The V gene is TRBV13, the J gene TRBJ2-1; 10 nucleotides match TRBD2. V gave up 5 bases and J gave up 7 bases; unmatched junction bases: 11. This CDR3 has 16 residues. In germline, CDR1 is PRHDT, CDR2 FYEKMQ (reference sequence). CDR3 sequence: CASSPSYSGGNNEQFF. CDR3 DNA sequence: TGTGCCAGCAGCCCGTCCTATAGCGGGGGGAATAATGAGCAGTTCTTC.

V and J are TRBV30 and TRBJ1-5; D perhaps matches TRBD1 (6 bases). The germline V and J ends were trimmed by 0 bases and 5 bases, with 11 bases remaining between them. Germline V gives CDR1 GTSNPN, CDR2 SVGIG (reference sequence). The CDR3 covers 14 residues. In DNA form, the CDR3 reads TGTGCCTGGAGTGTGTCAGGGGCCCATCAGCCCCAGCATTTT. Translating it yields CAWSVSGAHQPQHF.

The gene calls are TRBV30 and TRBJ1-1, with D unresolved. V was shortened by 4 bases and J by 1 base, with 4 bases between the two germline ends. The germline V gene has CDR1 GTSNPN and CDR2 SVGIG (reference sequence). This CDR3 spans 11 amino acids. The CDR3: CAWKSNTEAFF. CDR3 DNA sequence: TGTGCCTGGAAGTCGAACACTGAAGCTTTCTTT. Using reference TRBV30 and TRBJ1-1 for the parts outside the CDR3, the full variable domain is SQTIHQWPATLVQPVGSPLSLECTVEGTSNPNLYWYRQAAGRGLQLLFYSVGIGQISSEVPQNLSASRPQDRQFILSSKKLLLSDSGFYLCAWKSNTEAFFGQGTRLTVV.

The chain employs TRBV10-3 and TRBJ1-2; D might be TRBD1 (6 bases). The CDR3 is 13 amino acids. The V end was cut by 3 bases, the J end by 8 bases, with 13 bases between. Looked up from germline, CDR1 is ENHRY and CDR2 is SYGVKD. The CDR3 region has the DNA TGTGCCATCAGTGATCTGGGGGCGGAAGGCTACACCTTC. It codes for CAISDLGAEGYTF.

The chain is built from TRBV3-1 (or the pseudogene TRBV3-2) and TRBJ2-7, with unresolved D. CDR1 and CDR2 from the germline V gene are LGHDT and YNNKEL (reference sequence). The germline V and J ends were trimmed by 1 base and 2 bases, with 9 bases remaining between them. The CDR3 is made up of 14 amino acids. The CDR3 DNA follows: TGTGCCAGCAGCCAAGCGACCGGTCCCTACGAGCAGTACTTC. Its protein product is CASSQATGPYEQYF.

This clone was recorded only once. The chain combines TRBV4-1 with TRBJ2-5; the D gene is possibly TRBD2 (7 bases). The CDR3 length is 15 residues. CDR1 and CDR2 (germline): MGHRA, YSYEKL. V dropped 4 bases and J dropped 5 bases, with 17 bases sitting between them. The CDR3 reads CASSLLGGGRETQYF. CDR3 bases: TGCGCCAGCAGCCTCCTCGGCGGGGGCAGGGAGACCCAGTACTTC.

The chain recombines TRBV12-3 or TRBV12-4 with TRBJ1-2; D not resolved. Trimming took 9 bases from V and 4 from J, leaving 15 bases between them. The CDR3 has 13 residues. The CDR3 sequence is CASSAGRVYGYTF. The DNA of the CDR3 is TGTGCCAGTTCCGCGGGCAGAGTCTATGGCTACACCTTC.

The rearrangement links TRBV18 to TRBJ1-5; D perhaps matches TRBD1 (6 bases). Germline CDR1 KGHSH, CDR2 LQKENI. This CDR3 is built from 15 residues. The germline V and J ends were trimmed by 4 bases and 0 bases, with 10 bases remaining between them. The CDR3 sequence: CASSRGGDSNQPQHF. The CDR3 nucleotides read TGTGCCAGCTCACGAGGGGGGGATAGCAATCAGCCCCAGCATTTT.

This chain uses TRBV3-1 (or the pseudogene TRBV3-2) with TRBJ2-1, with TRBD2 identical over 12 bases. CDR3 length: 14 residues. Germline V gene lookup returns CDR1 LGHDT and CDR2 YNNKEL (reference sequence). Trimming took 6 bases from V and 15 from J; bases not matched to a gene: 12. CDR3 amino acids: CASSPVGLAGSLFF. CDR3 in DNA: TGTGCCAGCAGTCCCGTTGGACTAGCGGGAAGCCTGTTCTTC.

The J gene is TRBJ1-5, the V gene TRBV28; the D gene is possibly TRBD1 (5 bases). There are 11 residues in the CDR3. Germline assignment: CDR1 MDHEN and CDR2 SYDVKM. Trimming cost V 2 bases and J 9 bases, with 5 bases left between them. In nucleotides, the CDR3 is TGTGCCAGCAGTTTACAGGGGCCCCAGCATTTT. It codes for CASSLQGPQHF.

The CDR3 DNA follows: TGTGCCAGCAGCCAAGGCAGGGCGAACACTGAAGCTTTCTTT. As protein: CASSQGRANTEAFF. The rearrangement links TRBV3-1 (or the pseudogene TRBV3-2) to TRBJ1-1; D may be TRBD1 (5 bases). The V end was cut by 1 base, the J end by 1 base, with 7 bases between. Germline V gene lookup returns CDR1 LGHDT and CDR2 YNNKEL (reference sequence). This CDR3 has 14 residues.